The present entry profiles one T cell receptor beta chain with its context. The data derive from a study of cytomegalovirus exposure and HLA in healthy donors. Using immunoSEQ multiplex PCR, the repertoire was profiled, and TCRdb retains in-frame clones only, with some absent. Among over 110,000 clones listed, around 87% were seen once. Germline CDR1 and CDR2: SGHRS and YFSETQ. V lost 2 bases and J lost 7, with 10 bases in between. The CDR3 consists of 12 residues. The chain recombines TRBV5-1 with TRBJ2-7; the D gene is possibly TRBD2 (5 bases). The sample taken for sequencing was PBMCs. This TCR derives from a man younger than 35 in good health and CMV-seropositive. This CDR3 reads CASSFDYGEQYF. CDR3 bases: TGCGCCAGCAGCTTTGACTACGGAGAGCAGTACTTC. Combining the CDR3 with reference TRBV5-1 and TRBJ2-7 gives the whole variable domain KAGVTQTPRYLIKTRGQQVTLSCSPISGHRSVSWYQQTPGQGLQFLFEYFSETQRNKGNFPGRFSGRQFSNSRSEMNVSTLELGDSALYLCASSFDYGEQYFGPGTRLTVT.